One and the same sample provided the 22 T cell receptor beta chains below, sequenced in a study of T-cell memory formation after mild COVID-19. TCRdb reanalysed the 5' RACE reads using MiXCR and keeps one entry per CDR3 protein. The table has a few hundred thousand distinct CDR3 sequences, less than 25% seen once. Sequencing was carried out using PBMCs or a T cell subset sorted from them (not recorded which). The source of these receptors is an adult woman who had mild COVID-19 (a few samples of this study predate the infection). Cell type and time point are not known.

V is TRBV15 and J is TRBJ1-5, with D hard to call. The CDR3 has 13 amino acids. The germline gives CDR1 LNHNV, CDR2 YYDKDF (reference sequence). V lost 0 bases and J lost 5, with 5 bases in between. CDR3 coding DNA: TGTGCCACCAGCAGAGATACCGATCAGCCCCAGCATTTT. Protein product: CATSRDTDQPQHF.

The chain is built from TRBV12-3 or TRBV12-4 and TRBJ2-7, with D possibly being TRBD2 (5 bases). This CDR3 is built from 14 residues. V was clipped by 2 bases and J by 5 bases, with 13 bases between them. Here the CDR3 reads CASSLFSGSHEQYF. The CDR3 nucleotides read TGTGCCAGCAGTTTATTCTCGGGGTCCCACGAGCAGTACTTC.

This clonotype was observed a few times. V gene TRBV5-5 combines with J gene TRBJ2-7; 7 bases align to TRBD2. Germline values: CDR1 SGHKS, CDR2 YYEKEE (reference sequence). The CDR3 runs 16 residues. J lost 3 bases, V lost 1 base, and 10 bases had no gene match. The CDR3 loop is CASSLSLSGLLYEQYF. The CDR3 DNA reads TGTGCCAGCAGCTTGTCCCTTAGCGGGCTGCTCTACGAGCAGTACTTC.

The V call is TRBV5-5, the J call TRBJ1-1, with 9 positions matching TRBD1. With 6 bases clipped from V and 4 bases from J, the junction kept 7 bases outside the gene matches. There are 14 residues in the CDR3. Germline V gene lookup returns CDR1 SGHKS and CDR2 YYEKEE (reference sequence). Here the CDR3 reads CASTISQGATEAFF. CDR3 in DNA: TGTGCCAGCACCATCTCACAGGGGGCCACTGAAGCTTTCTTT.

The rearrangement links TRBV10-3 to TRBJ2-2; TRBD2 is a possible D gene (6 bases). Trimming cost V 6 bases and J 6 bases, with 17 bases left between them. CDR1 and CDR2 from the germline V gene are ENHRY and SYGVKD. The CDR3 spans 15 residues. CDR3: CAIRGDSPASGELFF. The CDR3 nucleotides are TGTGCCATCAGAGGGGACTCCCCAGCCTCCGGGGAGCTGTTTTTT.

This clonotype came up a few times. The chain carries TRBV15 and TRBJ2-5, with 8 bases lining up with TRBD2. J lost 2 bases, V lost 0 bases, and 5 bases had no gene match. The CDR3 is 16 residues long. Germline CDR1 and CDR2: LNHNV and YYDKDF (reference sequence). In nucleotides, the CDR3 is TGTGCCACCAGCAGAGATGTGACGGGGGGGCAAGAGACCCAGTACTTC. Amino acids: CATSRDVTGGQETQYF.

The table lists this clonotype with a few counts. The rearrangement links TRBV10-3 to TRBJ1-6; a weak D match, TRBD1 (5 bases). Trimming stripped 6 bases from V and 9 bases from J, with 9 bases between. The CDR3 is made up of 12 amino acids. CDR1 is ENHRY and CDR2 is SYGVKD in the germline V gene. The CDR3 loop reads CAIRTGTSPLHF. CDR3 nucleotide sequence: TGTGCCATCAGGACCGGGACTTCACCCCTCCACTTT.

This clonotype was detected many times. CDR3 bases: TGTGCCAGCAGCTTAAAGGAGTCAGGACCCTACAATGAGCAGTTCTTC. Translated: CASSLKESGPYNEQFF. The genes are TRBV7-8 and TRBJ2-1; unclear D gene. The V end was cut by 2 bases, the J end by 2 bases, with 13 bases between. This CDR3 is 16 amino acids long. Germline lookup yields CDR1 SGHVS and CDR2 FQNEAQ. The complete variable domain, with remaining parts taken from reference TRBV7-8 and TRBJ2-1, reads GAGVSQSPRYKVAKRGQDVALRCDPISGHVSLFWYQQALGQGPEFLTYFQNEAQLDKSGLPSDRFFAERPEGSVSTLKIQRTQQEDSAVYLCASSLKESGPYNEQFFGPGTRLTVL.

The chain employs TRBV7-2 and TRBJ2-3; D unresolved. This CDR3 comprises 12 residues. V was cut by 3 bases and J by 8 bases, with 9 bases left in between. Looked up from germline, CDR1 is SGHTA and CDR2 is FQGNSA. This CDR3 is CASSLDGPTQYF. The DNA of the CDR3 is TGTGCCAGCAGCTTGGACGGACCTACGCAGTATTTT.

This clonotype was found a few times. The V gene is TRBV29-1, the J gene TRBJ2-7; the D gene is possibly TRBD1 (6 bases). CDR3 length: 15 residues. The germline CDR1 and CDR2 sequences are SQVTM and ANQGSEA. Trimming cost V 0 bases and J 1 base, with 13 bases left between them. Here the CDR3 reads CSVEEATGFSYEQYF. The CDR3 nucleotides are TGCAGCGTTGAAGAAGCGACAGGCTTTTCCTACGAGCAGTACTTC.

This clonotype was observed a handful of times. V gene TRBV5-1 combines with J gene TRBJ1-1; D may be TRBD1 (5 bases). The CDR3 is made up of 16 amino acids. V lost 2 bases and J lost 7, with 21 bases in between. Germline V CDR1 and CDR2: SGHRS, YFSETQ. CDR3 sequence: CASSFEWRAVGGEAFF. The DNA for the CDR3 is TGCGCCAGCAGCTTTGAATGGAGGGCCGTCGGGGGTGAAGCTTTCTTT. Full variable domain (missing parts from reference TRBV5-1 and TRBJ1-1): KAGVTQTPRYLIKTRGQQVTLSCSPISGHRSVSWYQQTPGQGLQFLFEYFSETQRNKGNFPGRFSGRQFSNSRSEMNVSTLELGDSALYLCASSFEWRAVGGEAFFGQGTRLTVV.

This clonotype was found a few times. DNA for the CDR3: TGTGCCAGCAGTTCACAGCAGAACACTGAAGCTTTCTTT. It specifies CASSSQQNTEAFF. V gene TRBV12-3 or TRBV12-4 combines with J gene TRBJ1-1; D gene ambiguous. V was trimmed by 4 bases and J by 1 base, leaving 7 bases between them. This CDR3 is 13 amino acids long.

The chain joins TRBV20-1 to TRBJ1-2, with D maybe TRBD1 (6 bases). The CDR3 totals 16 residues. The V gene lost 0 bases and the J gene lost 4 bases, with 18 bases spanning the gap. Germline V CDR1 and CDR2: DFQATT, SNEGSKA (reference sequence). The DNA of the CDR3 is TGCAGTGCTAGAGATCGGGAACAGGGAAGTGGCTATGGCTACACCTTC. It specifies CSARDREQGSGYGYTF.

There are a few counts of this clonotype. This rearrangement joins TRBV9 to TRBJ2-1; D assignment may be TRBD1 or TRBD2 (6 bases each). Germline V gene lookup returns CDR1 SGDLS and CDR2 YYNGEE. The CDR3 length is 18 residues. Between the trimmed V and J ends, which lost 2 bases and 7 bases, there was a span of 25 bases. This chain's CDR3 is CASSVEGWVGGKMNEQFF. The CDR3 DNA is TGTGCCAGCAGCGTTGAGGGTTGGGTAGGGGGGAAGATGAATGAGCAGTTCTTC.

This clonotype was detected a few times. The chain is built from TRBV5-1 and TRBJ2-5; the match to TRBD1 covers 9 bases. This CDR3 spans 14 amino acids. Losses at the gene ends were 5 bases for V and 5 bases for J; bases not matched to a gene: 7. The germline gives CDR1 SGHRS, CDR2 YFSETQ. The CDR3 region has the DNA TGCGCCAGCAGACCGGGACAGGGCGATGAGACCCAGTACTTC. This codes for CASRPGQGDETQYF.

The chain's CDR3 is CATSGLAGGAGANVLTF. In DNA form, the CDR3 reads TGTGCCACCAGCGGACTAGCGGGGGGAGCGGGGGCCAACGTCCTGACTTTC. V and J are TRBV15 and TRBJ2-6; 14 nucleotides align to TRBD2. V was clipped by 5 bases and J by 4 bases; unmatched bases: 4. CDR1 and CDR2 (germline): LNHNV, YYDKDF (reference sequence). The CDR3 consists of 17 residues.

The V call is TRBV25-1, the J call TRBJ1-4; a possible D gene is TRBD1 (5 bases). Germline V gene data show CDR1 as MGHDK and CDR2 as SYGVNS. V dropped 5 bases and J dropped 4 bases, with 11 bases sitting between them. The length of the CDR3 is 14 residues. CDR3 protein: CASSSGQVNEKLFF. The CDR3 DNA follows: TGTGCCAGCAGTTCAGGGCAGGTTAATGAAAAACTGTTTTTT.

DNA for the CDR3: TGCAGTGCTAGAGACCCAGGGGGCCACACTGAAGCTTTCTTT. Translated, it gives CSARDPGGHTEAFF. The V gene is TRBV20-1, the J gene TRBJ1-1, with 8 bases fitting TRBD1. Germline values: CDR1 DFQATT, CDR2 SNEGSKA (reference sequence). The CDR3 totals 14 residues. Germline trimming cut 0 bases from V and 3 bases from J; bases unmatched to any gene: 3.

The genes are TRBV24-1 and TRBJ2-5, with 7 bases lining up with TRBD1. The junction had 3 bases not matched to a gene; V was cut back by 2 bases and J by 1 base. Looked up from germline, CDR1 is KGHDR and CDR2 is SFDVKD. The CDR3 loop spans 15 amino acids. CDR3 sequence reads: CATSDWGQSQETQYF. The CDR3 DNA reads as TGTGCCACCAGTGATTGGGGACAGAGCCAAGAGACCCAGTACTTC.

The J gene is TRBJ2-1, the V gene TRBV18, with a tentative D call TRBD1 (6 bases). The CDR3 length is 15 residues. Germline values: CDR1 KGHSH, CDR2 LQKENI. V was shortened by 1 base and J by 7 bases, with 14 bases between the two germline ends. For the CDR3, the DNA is TGTGCCAGCTCACCACACACAGGGCGAGAAAATGAGCAGTTCTTC. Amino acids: CASSPHTGRENEQFF. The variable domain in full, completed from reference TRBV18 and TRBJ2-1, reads NAGVMQNPRHLVRRRGQEARLRCSPMKGHSHVYWYRQLPEEGLKFMVYLQKENIIDESGMPKERFSAEFPKEGPSILRIQQVVRGDSAAYFCASSPHTGRENEQFFGPGTRLTVL.

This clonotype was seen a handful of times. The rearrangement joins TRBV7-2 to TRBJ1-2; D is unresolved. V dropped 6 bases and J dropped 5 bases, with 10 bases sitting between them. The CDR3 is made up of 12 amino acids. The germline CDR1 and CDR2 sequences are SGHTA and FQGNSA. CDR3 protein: CASSYSSYGYTF. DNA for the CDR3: TGTGCCAGCAGTTATAGTTCGTATGGCTACACCTTC.

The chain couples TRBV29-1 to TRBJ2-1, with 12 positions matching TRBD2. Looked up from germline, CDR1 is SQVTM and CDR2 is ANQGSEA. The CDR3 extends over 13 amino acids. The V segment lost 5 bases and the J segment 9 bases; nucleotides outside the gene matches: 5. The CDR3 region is CSVRTSGTGEQFF. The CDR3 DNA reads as TGCAGCGTTCGGACTAGCGGGACGGGTGAGCAGTTCTTC.